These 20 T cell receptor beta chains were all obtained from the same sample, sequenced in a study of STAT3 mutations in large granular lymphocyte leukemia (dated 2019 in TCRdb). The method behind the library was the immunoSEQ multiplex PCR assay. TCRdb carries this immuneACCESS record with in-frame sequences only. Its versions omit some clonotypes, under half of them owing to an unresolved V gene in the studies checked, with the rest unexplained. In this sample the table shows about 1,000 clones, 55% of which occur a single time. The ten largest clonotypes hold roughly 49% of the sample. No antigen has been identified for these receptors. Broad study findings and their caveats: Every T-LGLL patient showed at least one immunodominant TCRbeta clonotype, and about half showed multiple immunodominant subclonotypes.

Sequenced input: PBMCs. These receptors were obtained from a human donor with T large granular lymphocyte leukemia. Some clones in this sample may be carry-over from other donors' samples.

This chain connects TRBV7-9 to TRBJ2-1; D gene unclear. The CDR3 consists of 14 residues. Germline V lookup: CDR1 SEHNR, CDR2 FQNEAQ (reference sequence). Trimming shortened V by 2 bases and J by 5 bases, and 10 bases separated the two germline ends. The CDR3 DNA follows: TGTGCCAGCAGCTTATTGAGCCTGGACAATGAGCAGTTCTTC. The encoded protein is CASSLLSLDNEQFF.

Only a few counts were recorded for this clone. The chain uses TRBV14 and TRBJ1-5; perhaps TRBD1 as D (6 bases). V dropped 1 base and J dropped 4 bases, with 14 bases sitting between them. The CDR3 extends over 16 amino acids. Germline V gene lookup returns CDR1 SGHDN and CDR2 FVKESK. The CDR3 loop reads CASSQVTGAWNQPQHF. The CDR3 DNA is TGTGCCAGCAGCCAAGTGACAGGAGCCTGGAATCAGCCCCAGCATTTT.

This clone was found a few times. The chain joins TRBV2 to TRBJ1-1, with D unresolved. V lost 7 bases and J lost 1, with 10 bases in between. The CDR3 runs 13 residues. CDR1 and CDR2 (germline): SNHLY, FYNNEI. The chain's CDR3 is CASTRVWNTEAFF. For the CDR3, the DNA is TGTGCCAGCACGAGGGTTTGGAACACTGAAGCTTTCTTT.

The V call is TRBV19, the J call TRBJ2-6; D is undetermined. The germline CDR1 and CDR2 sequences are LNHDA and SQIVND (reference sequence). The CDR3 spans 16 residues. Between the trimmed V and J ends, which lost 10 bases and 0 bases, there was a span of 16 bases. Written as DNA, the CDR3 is TGTGCCACCCACCCGGACGGTGTCTCTGGGGCCAACGTCCTGACTTTC. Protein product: CATHPDGVSGANVLTF.

CDR3 residues: CSVEKWGETQYF. The CDR3 coding sequence is TGCAGCGTTGAGAAATGGGGGGAGACCCAGTACTTC. The chain links TRBV29-1 to TRBJ2-5, with D tentatively TRBD1 or TRBD2 (5 bases each). The CDR3 is 12 amino acids. Germline V gives CDR1 SQVTM, CDR2 ANQGSEA. V lost 3 bases and J 5 bases, leaving 10 bases between the germline ends.

The DNA of the CDR3 is TGTGCGAAGACAGGGGGGGCGCATGGCTACACCTTC. This translates into CAKTGGAHGYTF. The genes are TRBV30 and TRBJ1-2; the match to TRBD1 covers 9 bases. Looked up from germline, CDR1 is GTSNPN and CDR2 is SVGIG (reference sequence). The CDR3 is 12 residues long. Based on the CDR3 plus reference TRBV30 and TRBJ1-2, the full variable domain is SQTIHQWPATLVQPVGSPLSLECTVEGTSNPNLYWYRQAAGRGLQLLFYSVGIGQISSEVPQNLSASRPQDRQFILSSKKLLLSDSGFYLCAKTGGAHGYTFGSGTRLTVV.

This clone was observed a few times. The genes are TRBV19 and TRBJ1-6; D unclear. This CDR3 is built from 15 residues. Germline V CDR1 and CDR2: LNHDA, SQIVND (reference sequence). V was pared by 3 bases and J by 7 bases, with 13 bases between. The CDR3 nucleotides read TGTGCCAGTAGTATGGGAGCAATGGGGAATTCACCCCTCCACTTT. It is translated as CASSMGAMGNSPLHF.

The CDR3 region is CSVAPGANEQFF. In nucleotides, the CDR3 is TGCAGCGTTGCTCCGGGGGCGAATGAGCAGTTCTTC. The chain is built from TRBV29-1 and TRBJ2-1; D tentatively reads TRBD1 or TRBD2 (6 bases each). The CDR3 covers 12 residues. V dropped 4 bases and J dropped 7 bases, with 11 bases sitting between them. CDR1 is SQVTM, CDR2 ANQGSEA, per germline.

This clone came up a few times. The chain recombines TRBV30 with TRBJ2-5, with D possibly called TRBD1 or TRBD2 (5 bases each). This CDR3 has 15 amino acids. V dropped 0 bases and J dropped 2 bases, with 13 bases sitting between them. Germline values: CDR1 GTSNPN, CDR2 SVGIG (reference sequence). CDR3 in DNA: TGTGCCTGGAGTGTACGACGGGGCATGCAAGAGACCCAGTACTTC. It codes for CAWSVRRGMQETQYF. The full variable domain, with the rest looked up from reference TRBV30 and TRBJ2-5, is SQTIHQWPATLVQPVGSPLSLECTVEGTSNPNLYWYRQAAGRGLQLLFYSVGIGQISSEVPQNLSASRPQDRQFILSSKKLLLSDSGFYLCAWSVRRGMQETQYFGPGTRLLVL.

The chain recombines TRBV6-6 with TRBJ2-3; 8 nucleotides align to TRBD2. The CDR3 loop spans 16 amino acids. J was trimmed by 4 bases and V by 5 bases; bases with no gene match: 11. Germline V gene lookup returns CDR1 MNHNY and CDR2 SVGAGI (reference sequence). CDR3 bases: TGTGCCAGCAGTCCCGGGGGGGGCGGTGTCGCAGATACGCAGTATTTT. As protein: CASSPGGGGVADTQYF.

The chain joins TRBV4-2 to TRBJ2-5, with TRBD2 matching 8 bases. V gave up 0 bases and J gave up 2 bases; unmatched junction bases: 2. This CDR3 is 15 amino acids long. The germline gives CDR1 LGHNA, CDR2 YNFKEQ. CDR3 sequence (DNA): TGTGCCAGCAGCCAAGATCGGGGGGGGCAAGAGACCCAGTACTTC. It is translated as CASSQDRGGQETQYF.

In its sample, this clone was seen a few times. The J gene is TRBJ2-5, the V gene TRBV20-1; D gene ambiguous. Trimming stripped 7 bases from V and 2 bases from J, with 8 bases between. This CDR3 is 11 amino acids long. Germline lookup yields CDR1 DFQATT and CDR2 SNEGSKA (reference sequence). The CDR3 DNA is TGCAGTGGCCAACATCAAGAGACCCAGTACTTC. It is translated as CSGQHQETQYF.

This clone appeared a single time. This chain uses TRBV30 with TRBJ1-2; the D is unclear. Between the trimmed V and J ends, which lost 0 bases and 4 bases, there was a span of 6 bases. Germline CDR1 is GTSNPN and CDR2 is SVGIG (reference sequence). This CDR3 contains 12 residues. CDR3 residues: CAWSVGIYGYTF. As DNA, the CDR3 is TGTGCCTGGAGTGTAGGTATCTATGGCTACACCTTC. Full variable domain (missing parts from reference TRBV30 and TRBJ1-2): SQTIHQWPATLVQPVGSPLSLECTVEGTSNPNLYWYRQAAGRGLQLLFYSVGIGQISSEVPQNLSASRPQDRQFILSSKKLLLSDSGFYLCAWSVGIYGYTFGSGTRLTVV.

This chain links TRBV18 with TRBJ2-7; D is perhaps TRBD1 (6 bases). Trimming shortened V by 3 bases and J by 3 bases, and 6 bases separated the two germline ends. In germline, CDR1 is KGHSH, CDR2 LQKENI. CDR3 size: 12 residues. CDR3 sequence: CASSPDSYEQYF. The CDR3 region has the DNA TGTGCCAGCTCACCGGACAGCTACGAGCAGTACTTC. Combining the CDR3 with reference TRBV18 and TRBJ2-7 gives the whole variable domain NAGVMQNPRHLVRRRGQEARLRCSPMKGHSHVYWYRQLPEEGLKFMVYLQKENIIDESGMPKERFSAEFPKEGPSILRIQQVVRGDSAAYFCASSPDSYEQYFGPGTRLTVT.

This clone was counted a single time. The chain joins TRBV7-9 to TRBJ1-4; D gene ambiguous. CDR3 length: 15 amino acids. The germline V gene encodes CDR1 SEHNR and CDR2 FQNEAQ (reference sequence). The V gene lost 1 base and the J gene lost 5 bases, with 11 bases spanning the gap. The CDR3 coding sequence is TGTGCCAGCAGCTTAGTGCAGGCCGGAAATGAAAAACTGTTTTTT. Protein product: CASSLVQAGNEKLFF.

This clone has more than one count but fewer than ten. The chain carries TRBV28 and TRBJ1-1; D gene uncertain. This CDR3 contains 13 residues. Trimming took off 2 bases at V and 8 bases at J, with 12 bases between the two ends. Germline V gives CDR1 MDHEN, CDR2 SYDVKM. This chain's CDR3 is CASSLRGEPEAFF. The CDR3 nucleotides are TGTGCCAGCAGTTTACGTGGGGAGCCAGAAGCTTTCTTT.

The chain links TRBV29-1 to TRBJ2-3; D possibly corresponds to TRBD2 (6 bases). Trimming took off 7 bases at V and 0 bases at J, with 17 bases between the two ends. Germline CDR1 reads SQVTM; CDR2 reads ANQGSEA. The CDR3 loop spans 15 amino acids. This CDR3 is CSARTTSPSTDTQYF. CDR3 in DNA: TGCAGCGCCCGGACTACATCGCCTAGCACAGATACGCAGTATTTT.

CDR3 loop: CSARRDQIQHF. CDR3 nucleotide sequence: TGCAGTGCTAGGCGGGACCAAATTCAGCATTTT. J is TRBJ1-5 and V is TRBV20-1; maybe TRBD1 (5 bases). The CDR3 is 11 amino acids. Trimming pared 3 bases from V and 13 bases from J, leaving 13 bases between. The germline CDR1 and CDR2 sequences are DFQATT and SNEGSKA (reference sequence).

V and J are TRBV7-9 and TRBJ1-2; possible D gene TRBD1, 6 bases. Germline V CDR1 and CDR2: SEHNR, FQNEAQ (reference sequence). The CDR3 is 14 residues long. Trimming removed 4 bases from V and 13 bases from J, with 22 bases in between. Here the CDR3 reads CASSSFGGPREATF. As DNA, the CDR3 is TGTGCCAGCAGCTCATTCGGGGGGCCCCGGGAAGCCACCTTC.

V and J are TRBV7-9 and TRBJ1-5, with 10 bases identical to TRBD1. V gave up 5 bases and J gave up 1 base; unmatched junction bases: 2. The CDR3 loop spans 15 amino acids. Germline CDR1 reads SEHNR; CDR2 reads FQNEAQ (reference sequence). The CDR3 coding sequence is TGTGCCAGCAGCCGGACAGGGGGGAGCAATCAGCCCCAGCATTTT. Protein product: CASSRTGGSNQPQHF.